Each of the 26 T cell receptor beta chains below was sequenced from the same sample in a study of tumor-infiltrating lymphocytes in oesophageal squamous cell carcinoma. MiXCR, run by TCRdb on the PCR reads, gives a single entry per CDR3 protein. The sample gives around 12,000 distinct CDR3 sequences, roughly 50% of which show up once; about 25% is in the top ten. The specimen sequenced was esophageal tumor tissue. The receptors derive from a male donor with esophageal squamous cell carcinoma.

The chain combines TRBV7-4 with TRBJ2-5; D not certain. The DNA end favors TRBJ2-1, so the J call may be wrong. The CDR3 runs to 15 residues. CDR1 and CDR2 from the germline V gene are SGHVT and SQSDAQ. As DNA, the CDR3 is TGTGCCAGCAGCTTACTACAGAGCTCCTACAATGAGCAGTTCTTC. Translated, it gives CASSLLQSSYNEQFF.

This clonotype was detected ten times or more. The chain joins TRBV5-1 to TRBJ2-5; D might be TRBD2 (5 bases). The germline gives CDR1 SGHRS, CDR2 YFSETQ. V lost 6 bases and J lost 2, with 17 bases in between. The CDR3 contains 15 residues. As DNA, the CDR3 is TGCGCCAGCACCATTGAGGGTAGACCTCAAGAGACCCAGTACTTC. Translated: CASTIEGRPQETQYF.

This clonotype was picked up many times. The J gene is TRBJ2-7, the V gene TRBV27, with 7 bases matching TRBD1. The germline gives CDR1 MNHEY, CDR2 SMNVEV (reference sequence). V lost 5 bases and J lost 1; bases outside the gene matches: 5. The CDR3 consists of 14 residues. CDR3 amino acids: CASSTGDGSYEQYF. As DNA, the CDR3 is TGTGCCAGCAGTACAGGGGATGGGTCCTACGAGCAGTACTTC.

This chain connects TRBV7-3 to TRBJ2-3; D gene uncertain. The CDR3 has 13 residues. The germline gives CDR1 SGHTA, CDR2 FQGTGA. V shed 2 bases and J shed 7 bases, with 10 bases lying between them. This CDR3 reads CASSLGSVYTQYF. The CDR3 nucleotides read TGTGCCAGCAGCTTAGGATCGGTCTATACGCAGTATTTT.

This clonotype rates as large. The rearrangement joins TRBV7-3 to TRBJ2-1, with TRBD2 identical over 12 bases. This CDR3 is built from 15 residues. The ends lost 5 bases at V and 8 bases at J; junction bases unmatched: 7. Germline CDR1 SGHTA, CDR2 FQGTGA. CDR3 sequence (DNA): TGTGCCAGCAGCAAGACTAGCGGGAGTCGGGATGAGCAGTTCTTC. Translation: CASSKTSGSRDEQFF.

The chain links TRBV28 to TRBJ1-2; D is possibly TRBD1 (5 bases). The CDR3 has 15 amino acids. Germline V gene data show CDR1 as MDHEN and CDR2 as SYDVKM. Trimming pared 3 bases from V and 8 bases from J, leaving 19 bases between. Here the CDR3 reads CASSFVTLQSGGYTF. The CDR3 DNA reads TGTGCCAGCAGTTTTGTTACGTTACAGTCAGGGGGCTACACCTTC.

The chain recombines TRBV6-4 with TRBJ2-5; no clear D. V was trimmed by 7 bases and J by 2 bases, leaving 14 bases between them. This CDR3 has 14 amino acids. CDR1 and CDR2 (germline): MRHNA, SNTAGT. CDR3 nucleotide sequence: TGTGCCAGCACCCCGCTGGCAGGACAAGAGACCCAGTACTTC. Translation gives CASTPLAGQETQYF.

The chain joins TRBV7-6 to TRBJ2-2; 9 bases agree with TRBD2. Germline V lookup: CDR1 SGHVS, CDR2 FNYEAQ. The CDR3 is 16 amino acids. Germline trimming cut 0 bases from V and 1 base from J; bases unmatched to any gene: 0. As DNA, the CDR3 is TGTGCCAGCAGCTTAGCGACTAGCGGGAACACCGGGGAGCTGTTTTTT. It translates to CASSLATSGNTGELFF.

This clonotype was detected once. The V gene is TRBV7-4, the J gene TRBJ2-5; 9 nucleotides agree with TRBD2. The last part of the DNA fits TRBJ2-7 better; the J call may be wrong. Germline V gives CDR1 SGHVT, CDR2 SQSDAQ. This CDR3 is 15 amino acids long. CDR3 bases: TGTGCCAGCAGCTTAGTGCTAGCGGGACTCTACGAGCAGTACTTC. Its protein product is CASSLVLAGLYEQYF.

This clonotype was counted a few times. Lacking the conserved final phenylalanine or tryptophan, this CDR3 likely reflects a read error. The DNA is left out, because the CDR3 cannot be placed on it with certainty; the CDR3 is given as TCRdb lists it. The chain uses TRBV6-5 and TRBJ2-3; the table assigns TRBD2, which was not confirmed against the DNA. From its first to its last residue, the CDR3 has 22 amino acids. Germline CDR1 reads MNHEY; CDR2 reads SVGAGI. This chain's CDR3 is CASSYLGTSGIVRSYNEQFFGP.

Details on this clonotype: The junction and the germline gene differ at one end; a read error may be behind it. The chain uses TRBV5-1 and TRBJ2-3; 7 bases line up with TRBD1. The CDR3 totals 14 residues. From germline, CDR1 is SGHRS and CDR2 YFSETQ. The CDR3 region has the DNA TGCGCCAGCAGCCCGACAGGGATCCAAGAGATCCAGTACTTT. It specifies CASSPTGIQEIQYF. Full variable domain (rest looked up from reference TRBV5-1 and TRBJ2-3): KAGVTQTPRYLIKTRGQQVTLSCSPISGHRSVSWYQQTPGQGLQFLFEYFSETQRNKGNFPGRFSGRQFSNSRSEMNVSTLELGDSALYLCASSPTGIQEIQYFGPGTRLTVL.

The chain employs TRBV7-2 and TRBJ2-5; D is possibly TRBD1 (6 bases). V was clipped by 2 bases and J by 1 base, with 8 bases between them. CDR1 and CDR2 (germline): SGHTA, FQGNSA. CDR3 length: 14 residues. The CDR3 reads CASSLSRGQETQYF. The CDR3 nucleotides are TGTGCCAGCAGCTTAAGCAGGGGCCAAGAGACCCAGTACTTC.

V gene TRBV7-2 combines with J gene TRBJ2-3, with 8 nucleotides matching TRBD1. The CDR3 has 14 residues. After removal of 5 bases from V and 4 bases from J, the junction contained 5 bases not matched to a gene. Germline values: CDR1 SGHTA, CDR2 FQGNSA. CDR3: CASSTDRGADTQYF. The CDR3 nucleotides are TGTGCCAGCAGCACCGACAGGGGTGCAGATACGCAGTATTTT.

The table lists this clonotype with a few counts. The chain uses TRBV28 and TRBJ2-1; the D is unclear. Germline values: CDR1 MDHEN, CDR2 SYDVKM. V was trimmed by 2 bases and J by 9 bases, leaving 5 bases between them. The CDR3 length is 11 residues. The CDR3 DNA reads as TGTGCCAGCAGTTTAGGGTCTGAGCAGTTCTTC. Its protein is CASSLGSEQFF.

J is TRBJ2-5 and V is TRBV7-6, with D possibly being TRBD1 or TRBD2 (5 bases each). The J call may not be correct, given that the DNA end is closer to TRBJ2-1. Germline CDR1 reads SGHVS; CDR2 reads FNYEAQ. The CDR3 has 12 amino acids. The CDR3 reads CASSLGGTEQFF. The CDR3 DNA sequence: TGTGCCAGCAGCTTAGGTGGGACTGAGCAGTTCTTC.

Ten or more counts support this clonotype. This sequence joins TRBV2 and TRBJ2-3; D is perhaps TRBD1 or TRBD2 (6 bases each). The CDR3 loop spans 14 amino acids. V was cut by 5 bases and J by 5 bases, with 14 bases left in between. Germline V lookup: CDR1 SNHLY, CDR2 FYNNEI. This CDR3 reads CASSYMGGIDTQYF. CDR3 sequence (DNA): TGTGCCAGCAGTTACATGGGGGGCATAGATACGCAGTATTTT.

This clonotype counts as medium-sized (0.01 to 0.1%). V usage is TRBV5-1 and J usage is TRBJ2-6, with D hard to call. This CDR3 contains 15 residues. Trimming cost V 4 bases and J 3 bases, with 11 bases left between them. Germline V CDR1 and CDR2: SGHRS, YFSETQ. The CDR3 DNA follows: TGCGCCAGCAGCCCGCCAGTGGTTGGGGCCAACGTCCTGACTTTC. Amino acid sequence: CASSPPVVGANVLTF.

This clonotype is medium-sized. The chain uses TRBV19 and TRBJ2-3; D is perhaps TRBD1 (5 bases). V lost 5 bases to trimming and J lost 0 bases, with 15 bases between them. The length of the CDR3 is 16 residues. Germline V lookup: CDR1 LNHDA, CDR2 SQIVND (reference sequence). The CDR3 region has the DNA TGTGCCAGTAGTTCTCGTAGGGGTTCTAGCACAGATACGCAGTATTTT. Protein product: CASSSRRGSSTDTQYF.

This clonotype has ten or more counts. The V call is TRBV5-4, the J call TRBJ2-1; the match to TRBD2 covers 12 bases. The better agreement between TRBJ2-7 and the DNA end casts doubt on the J call. The CDR3 is made up of 13 amino acids. Germline CDR1 and CDR2: SGHNT and YYREEE (reference sequence). CDR3 in amino acids: CASSPTSGREQYF. The CDR3, as DNA: TGTGCCAGCAGCCCGACTAGCGGGAGAGAGCAGTACTTC.

This clonotype came up a few times. This rearrangement joins TRBV20-1 to TRBJ2-7; D is perhaps TRBD2 (5 bases). V lost 1 base, J lost 3 bases, and 13 bases lay in between. The germline V gene encodes CDR1 DFQATT and CDR2 SNEGSKA (reference sequence). This CDR3 has 14 amino acids. DNA of the CDR3: TGCAGTGCTAGAGCTCGAGCGGACCGCTACGAGCAGTACTTC. Translated, it gives CSARARADRYEQYF.

This CDR3 reads CASSSSEPGPWRETQYF. CDR3 coding DNA: TGTGCCAGCAGTTCCTCTGAGCCGGGACCCTGGAGGGAGACCCAGTACTTC. The genes are TRBV12-3 or TRBV12-4 and TRBJ2-4; the D call may be TRBD1 or TRBD2 (5 bases each). The end of the DNA is better explained by TRBJ2-5, so the J call may be wrong. The CDR3 extends over 17 amino acids.

This chain joins TRBV7-6 and TRBJ2-7; D uncertain. The DNA end is a closer match to TRBJ1-2, so the J assignment may be wrong. This CDR3 has 14 residues. Germline lookup yields CDR1 SGHVS and CDR2 FNYEAQ. For the CDR3, the DNA is TGTGCCAGCAGCTTACAAGGAGGAGACTATGGCTACACCTTC. The encoded protein is CASSLQGGDYGYTF.

The rearrangement joins TRBV6-1 to TRBJ2-1; TRBD2 matches at 8 bases. The CDR3 is made up of 15 amino acids. With 6 bases clipped from V and 2 bases from J, the junction kept 6 bases outside the gene matches. Germline CDR1 MNHNS, CDR2 SASEGT. The CDR3 sequence is CASSEIAGTYNEQFF. The CDR3 DNA is TGTGCCAGCAGCGAAATAGCGGGAACCTACAATGAGCAGTTCTTC.

This clonotype has at least ten counts. The chain carries TRBV28 and TRBJ1-5; no reliable D call. This CDR3 spans 14 amino acids. Germline CDR1 MDHEN, CDR2 SYDVKM. V was shortened by 3 bases and J by 2 bases, with 8 bases between the two germline ends. CDR3 DNA sequence: TGTGCCAGCAGTTTGTGGGCTGGCAATCAGCCCCAGCATTTT. Protein sequence: CASSLWAGNQPQHF.

J is TRBJ2-3 and V is TRBV7-2; D remains ambiguous. V lost 5 bases and J lost 2, with 8 bases in between. Per germline, CDR1 SGHTA and CDR2 FQGNSA. CDR3 length: 13 residues. CDR3 sequence reads: CASSATVTDTQYF. The CDR3, as DNA: TGTGCCAGCAGCGCCACCGTCACAGATACGCAGTATTTT.

The V and J genes are TRBV7-6 and TRBJ2-5; 7 bases are a match to TRBD1. The CDR3 contains 15 residues. Germline CDR1 reads SGHVS; CDR2 reads FNYEAQ. The V gene end was trimmed by 5 bases and the J gene end by 5 bases; junction bases not matched to a gene: 11. DNA for the CDR3: TGTGCCAGCAGCCCCACTGGTGCAGGGGGTGAGACCCAGTACTTC. Amino acid sequence: CASSPTGAGGETQYF.